The 17 T cell receptor beta chains reported below all come from one sample, sequenced in a study of beta chain features in type 1 diabetes. Expressed TCRB transcripts were sequenced because the isolated RNA had all been reverse transcribed beforehand. Repertoires were generated with immunoSEQ multiplex PCR, while TCRdb's copy carries only in-frame clones and drops some. The sample contains under 200,000 clones, around 8.4% of which appear only once. Findings and limits, study-wide: Significant though moderate, a shortening of TCRB CDR3s appeared in all four CD4+ subsets of Type 1 diabetes patients.

These receptors' antigens are unknown. Sequenced sample: central memory CD4+ T cells from blood. The receptors derive from a woman under 30 with type 1 diabetes.

This clone turned up a few times. The gene calls are TRBV5-1 and TRBJ1-1; the match to TRBD1 covers 8 bases. This CDR3 comprises 16 residues. Germline V gene sequence: CDR1 SGHRS, CDR2 YFSETQ. V gave up 4 bases and J gave up 1 base; unmatched junction bases: 9. This CDR3 is CASSLQTGTGNTEAFF. The CDR3 DNA follows: TGCGCCAGCAGCCTCCAGACCGGGACAGGGAACACTGAAGCTTTCTTT.

The chain couples TRBV4-2 to TRBJ2-1; 11 bases line up with TRBD2. V lost 0 bases to trimming and J lost 6 bases; unmatched junction nucleotides: 7. The CDR3 is 17 residues long. Germline loops: CDR1 LGHNA, CDR2 YNFKEQ. The CDR3: CASSQDRGLAAVNEQFF. CDR3 in DNA: TGTGCCAGCAGCCAAGATCGGGGACTAGCGGCCGTCAATGAGCAGTTCTTC.

This clone has more than one count but fewer than ten. This rearrangement joins TRBV5-1 to TRBJ1-6; 8 bases align to TRBD1. Germline V gene lookup returns CDR1 SGHRS and CDR2 YFSETQ. CDR3 length equals 16 residues. V shed 3 bases and J 7 bases; nucleotides not matched to a gene: 9. CDR3 region: CASSSMKDRENSPLHF. The CDR3 DNA reads as TGCGCCAGCAGCTCGATGAAGGACAGGGAGAATTCACCCCTCCACTTT.

This clone was seen more than once but under ten times. The V and J genes are TRBV5-8 and TRBJ1-5; D gene ambiguous. With 1 base removed from V and 0 bases from J, the gap between germline ends came to 5 bases. Germline V gene lookup returns CDR1 SGHTS and CDR2 YDEGEE. The CDR3 extends over 14 amino acids. CDR3: CASSLHGSNQPQHF. The CDR3 coding sequence is TGTGCCAGCAGCTTGCACGGTAGCAATCAGCCCCAGCATTTT.

V is TRBV5-1 and J is TRBJ2-3; D gene uncertain. The germline gives CDR1 SGHRS, CDR2 YFSETQ. The CDR3 runs 15 residues. Deletions cut 4 bases from V and 2 bases from J, with 14 bases between. The CDR3 region is CASSPGSRFTDTQYF. The DNA of the CDR3 is TGCGCCAGCAGCCCCGGGTCAAGGTTCACAGATACGCAGTATTTT.

The rearrangement joins TRBV5-6 to TRBJ2-1, with 9 positions matching TRBD2. V dropped 4 bases and J dropped 3; count of bases not matched to a gene: 8. The CDR3 spans 16 residues. Germline-derived CDR1 and CDR2 are SGHDT and YYEEEE. CDR3 amino acids: CASSPQREDRYNEQFF. CDR3 coding DNA: TGTGCCAGCAGCCCCCAGCGGGAGGACCGCTACAATGAGCAGTTCTTC.

The chain combines TRBV14 with TRBJ2-1; no clear D gene. Between the trimmed V and J ends, which lost 3 bases and 5 bases, there was a span of 8 bases. Germline V gene data show CDR1 as SGHDN and CDR2 as FVKESK. This CDR3 contains 13 residues. Here the CDR3 DNA reads TGTGCCAGCAGCCAGGCCCTTAACAATGAGCAGTTCTTC. Translating gives CASSQALNNEQFF.

The V gene is TRBV10-3, the J gene TRBJ2-1; 7 bases align to TRBD2. Unmatched junction bases numbered 10, after V lost 10 bases and J lost 7 bases. The CDR3 loop spans 13 amino acids. Germline values: CDR1 ENHRY, CDR2 SYGVKD. This CDR3 reads CATLMAGANEQFF. CDR3 DNA: TGTGCCACCCTGATGGCGGGAGCAAATGAGCAGTTCTTC.

This clone was counted a few times. This chain connects TRBV6-1 to TRBJ2-7, with D perhaps matching TRBD1 (5 bases). In germline, CDR1 is MNHNS, CDR2 SASEGT. With 6 bases removed from V and 5 bases from J, the gap between germline ends came to 8 bases. The CDR3 length is 11 residues. The CDR3 loop reads CASRVQDEQYF. CDR3 nucleotides: TGTGCCAGCAGAGTACAGGACGAGCAGTACTTC.

This clone was observed a few times. V usage is TRBV7-9 and J usage is TRBJ2-3, with D perhaps matching TRBD1 (5 bases). Germline V gene data show CDR1 as SEHNR and CDR2 as FQNEAQ (reference sequence). This CDR3 has 15 residues. Between the trimmed V and J ends, which lost 5 bases and 2 bases, there was a span of 14 bases. CDR3 coding DNA: TGTGCCAGCAGCCCCACAGGCGCAAACACAGATACGCAGTATTTT. Its protein is CASSPTGANTDTQYF. Complete variable domain (other parts from reference TRBV7-9 and TRBJ2-3): DTGVSQNPRHKITKRGQNVTFRCDPISEHNRLYWYRQTLGQGPEFLTYFQNEAQLEKSRLLSDRFSAERPKGSFSTLEIQRTEQGDSAMYLCASSPTGANTDTQYFGPGTRLTVL.

The chain employs TRBV29-1 and TRBJ1-5; 7 bases fit TRBD1. CDR3 length: 13 amino acids. In germline, CDR1 is SQVTM, CDR2 ANQGSEA. After removal of 4 bases from V and 6 bases from J, the junction contained 6 bases not matched to a gene. CDR3 sequence (DNA): TGCAGCGTTGCCAGGGGGGCGGGTCAGCCCCAGCATTTT. Its protein is CSVARGAGQPQHF.

V usage is TRBV5-1 and J usage is TRBJ2-1, with TRBD2 matching 7 bases. There are 15 residues in the CDR3. V shed 5 bases, J shed 14 bases, and the junction held 19 bases outside the gene matches. Germline CDR1 reads SGHRS; CDR2 reads YFSETQ. CDR3 sequence (DNA): TGCGCCAGCAGACAGACCGGGACTATCGCTATCGGGGAGTTCTTC. It encodes CASRQTGTIAIGEFF.

The chain recombines TRBV4-3 with TRBJ1-3; D is ambiguous. Germline V gene sequence: CDR1 LGHNA, CDR2 YSLEER. The CDR3 loop spans 13 amino acids. V lost 0 bases and J 2 bases, leaving 2 bases between the germline ends. CDR3 sequence (DNA): TGCGCCAGCAGCCAAGATACTGGAAACACCATATATTTT. Its translation: CASSQDTGNTIYF.

This chain joins TRBV5-6 and TRBJ2-4; TRBD2 agrees at 8 bases. With V trimmed by 2 bases and J by 0 bases, 4 bases remained unmatched. The germline V gene encodes CDR1 SGHDT and CDR2 YYEEEE. This CDR3 has 16 residues. CDR3 nucleotides: TGTGCCAGCAGCTTTTTGCGGGAGGTAGCCAAAAACATTCAGTACTTC. This translates into CASSFLREVAKNIQYF. The whole variable domain, filled in from reference TRBV5-6 and TRBJ2-4, reads DAGVTQSPTHLIKTRGQQVTLRCSPKSGHDTVSWYQQALGQGPQFIFQYYEEEERQRGNFPDRFSGHQFPNYSSELNVNALLLGDSALYLCASSFLREVAKNIQYFGAGTRLSVL.

In this sample, this clone turned up a few times. The DNA for the CDR3 is TGTGCCAGCTCACCAGGATACGCGGATCAAGAGACCCAGTACTTC. Encoded protein: CASSPGYADQETQYF. This rearrangement joins TRBV18 to TRBJ2-5; D gene ambiguous. The CDR3 totals 15 residues. CDR1 KGHSH and CDR2 LQKENI come from the germline V gene. Between the trimmed V and J ends, which lost 2 bases and 2 bases, there was a span of 12 bases.

This clone appeared a few times. V and J are TRBV11-2 and TRBJ2-5; perhaps TRBD1 as D (6 bases). The CDR3 is 13 amino acids. V shed 6 bases and J shed 5 bases, with 13 bases lying between them. The germline gives CDR1 SGHAT, CDR2 FQNNGV. Here the CDR3 DNA reads TGTGCCAGCAGGGTCATCACAGGGGAGACCCAGTACTTC. Amino acids: CASRVITGETQYF.

This chain links TRBV27 with TRBJ1-1; no firm D call. Germline CDR1 reads MNHEY; CDR2 reads SMNVEV (reference sequence). CDR3 length: 14 residues. The V end lost 5 bases, the J end lost 1 base, and 11 bases lay between the germline ends. The DNA for the CDR3 is TGTGCCAGCAGTCCCTACGTTAAGAACACTGAAGCTTTCTTT. Translating gives CASSPYVKNTEAFF.